Presented here are 15 T cell receptor beta chains from one specimen sequenced in a study of spatial heterogeneity in lung cancer. From the 5' RACE reads, TCRdb called clonotypes with MiXCR, one entry per CDR3 protein. Altogether over 90,000 distinct CDR3 sequences are present, roughly 10% being singletons, with the ten largest covering roughly 7.2%. Noted time point: sample taken at primary tumor resection. The study sequenced unsorted whole RNA from tumor, nontumor lung or frozen PBMC. The specimen comprised PBMCs, sampled at surgery. These receptors came from a male donor with early-stage non-small cell lung cancer.

Only a few counts were recorded for this clonotype. V is TRBV24-1 and J is TRBJ2-5, with D maybe TRBD2 (5 bases). Germline V lookup: CDR1 KGHDR, CDR2 SFDVKD. The CDR3 consists of 16 residues. V was shortened by 0 bases and J by 1 base, with 11 bases between the two germline ends. The chain's CDR3 is CATSDLVPAVQETQYF. The CDR3 DNA reads TGTGCCACCAGTGATTTGGTCCCAGCGGTCCAAGAGACCCAGTACTTC.

Only a few counts were recorded for this clonotype. V is TRBV5-1 and J is TRBJ2-1; a possible D gene is TRBD1 (7 bases). Trimming stripped 2 bases from V and 8 bases from J, with 14 bases between. The germline V gene encodes CDR1 SGHRS and CDR2 YFSETQ. The CDR3 runs 14 residues. The CDR3 DNA reads as TGCGCCAGCAGCTTAGGACAGGCTAGCGATGAGCAGTTCTTC. Protein sequence: CASSLGQASDEQFF.

This clonotype showed up many times. V and J are TRBV27 and TRBJ2-7, with D perhaps TRBD1 (6 bases). CDR1 is MNHEY, CDR2 SMNVEV, per germline (reference sequence). Trimming took off 3 bases at V and 3 bases at J, with 15 bases between the two ends. The CDR3 length is 15 residues. In DNA, the CDR3 is TGTGCCAGCAGTTTCAAGGGGGTCCTCAACTACGAGCAGTACTTC. It encodes CASSFKGVLNYEQYF.

This chain connects TRBV20-1 to TRBJ2-7; TRBD2 matches 15 bases. CDR3 size: 13 residues. V was pared by 6 bases and J by 5 bases, with 2 bases of the junction left unmatched. The germline gives CDR1 DFQATT, CDR2 SNEGSKA (reference sequence). CDR3 in DNA: TGCAGTGCCGGACTAGCGGGAGGGAACGAGCAGTACTTC. Translating it yields CSAGLAGGNEQYF.

The gene calls are TRBV7-9 and TRBJ1-1; D perhaps matches TRBD1 (5 bases). The V and J ends lost 8 bases and 8 bases respectively, with 15 bases between them. This CDR3 has 12 residues. Per the germline V gene, CDR1 is SEHNR and CDR2 is FQNEAQ (reference sequence). CDR3 DNA: TGTGCCAGCTATCGCCGGGACGGAGAAGCTTTCTTT. Protein sequence: CASYRRDGEAFF.

This clonotype was observed a few times. The V call is TRBV6-1, the J call TRBJ1-1; 10 bases are shared with TRBD1. J lost 0 bases, V lost 4 bases, and 5 bases had no gene match. The CDR3 has 16 amino acids. The germline CDR1 and CDR2 sequences are MNHNS and SASEGT. This chain's CDR3 is CASSVGQGVMNTEAFF. CDR3 nucleotides: TGTGCCAGCAGTGTTGGACAGGGGGTTATGAACACTGAAGCTTTCTTT.

V is TRBV28 and J is TRBJ2-6, with TRBD2 as a possible D gene (6 bases). CDR1 and CDR2 (germline): MDHEN, SYDVKM. Between the trimmed V and J ends, which lost 6 bases and 0 bases, there was a span of 12 bases. There are 16 residues in the CDR3. CDR3 DNA: TGTGCCAGCAGCATGGGAGGCGTCTCTGGGGCCAACGTCCTGACTTTC. Translation: CASSMGGVSGANVLTF.

The V and J genes are TRBV11-2 and TRBJ2-1; D uncertain. The CDR3 consists of 13 residues. The V and J ends lost 1 base and 6 bases respectively, with 7 bases between them. CDR1 and CDR2 from the germline V gene are SGHAT and FQNNGV. The CDR3 region has the DNA TGTGCCAGCAGCTTAGTCTCCCTCAATGAGCAGTTCTTC. Its protein product is CASSLVSLNEQFF. The whole variable domain, remainder taken from reference TRBV11-2 and TRBJ2-1, is EAGVAQSPRYKIIEKRQSVAFWCNPISGHATLYWYQQILGQGPKLLIQFQNNGVVDDSQLPKDRFSAERLKGVDSTLKIQPAKLEDSAVYLCASSLVSLNEQFFGPGTRLTVL.

The chain uses TRBV20-1 and TRBJ2-1; 10 bases are shared with TRBD2. V dropped 3 bases and J dropped 3; count of bases not matched to a gene: 5. The CDR3 length is 15 residues. Germline CDR1 and CDR2: DFQATT and SNEGSKA (reference sequence). The CDR3 coding sequence is TGCAGTGCTAGGCTAGCGGGAGATTTCTACAATGAGCAGTTCTTC. It encodes CSARLAGDFYNEQFF.

The sample holds a few counts of this clonotype. This chain connects TRBV7-6 to TRBJ1-5; no definite D call. Germline loops: CDR1 SGHVS, CDR2 FNYEAQ. The CDR3 is 16 amino acids. V was shortened by 2 bases and J by 1 base, with 12 bases between the two germline ends. This CDR3 reads CASSLLAGLSNQPQHF. The CDR3 nucleotides are TGTGCCAGCAGCTTATTGGCGGGGTTAAGCAATCAGCCCCAGCATTTT. The whole variable domain, filled in from reference TRBV7-6 and TRBJ1-5, reads GAGVSQSPRYKVTKRGQDVALRCDPISGHVSLYWYRQALGQGPEFLTYFNYEAQQDKSGLPNDRFSAERPEGSISTLTIQRTEQRDSAMYRCASSLLAGLSNQPQHFGDGTRLSIL.

The rearrangement links TRBV5-4 to TRBJ2-6, with 13 bases identical to TRBD2. J lost 4 bases, V lost 1 base, and 5 bases had no gene match. The CDR3 extends over 18 amino acids. CDR1 SGHNT and CDR2 YYREEE come from the germline V gene (reference sequence). The CDR3 region has the DNA TGTGCCAGCAGCTTGACTAGCGGGGGGGCTAGAGGGGCCAACGTCCTGACTTTC. Its protein is CASSLTSGGARGANVLTF. Using reference TRBV5-4 and TRBJ2-6 for the parts outside the CDR3, the full variable domain is ETGVTQSPTHLIKTRGQQVTLRCSSQSGHNTVSWYQQALGQGPQFIFQYYREEENGRGNFPPRFSGLQFPNYSSELNVNALELDDSALYLCASSLTSGGARGANVLTFGAGSRLTVL.

This clonotype was seen repeatedly, ten times or more. The V and J genes are TRBV6-5 and TRBJ2-2, with D tentatively TRBD1 or TRBD2 (5 bases each). The length of the CDR3 is 14 residues. Germline assignment: CDR1 MNHEY and CDR2 SVGAGI. Trimming shortened V by 7 bases and J by 6 bases, and 15 bases separated the two germline ends. The CDR3 loop reads CASTEGSGAGELFF. Written as DNA, the CDR3 is TGTGCCAGCACCGAGGGGAGCGGTGCCGGGGAGCTGTTTTTT.

This clonotype has more than one count but fewer than ten. The chain recombines TRBV2 with TRBJ2-2; no definite D call. Germline values: CDR1 SNHLY, CDR2 FYNNEI. V was clipped by 4 bases and J by 0 bases, with 9 bases between them. The CDR3 covers 15 residues. CDR3 residues: CASSGTAANTGELFF. DNA of the CDR3: TGTGCCAGCAGTGGGACCGCCGCGAACACCGGGGAGCTGTTTTTT.

This clonotype has ten or more counts. The chain uses TRBV27 and TRBJ1-1; 12 bases agree with TRBD1. This CDR3 comprises 17 residues. With V trimmed by 10 bases and J by 11 bases, 23 bases remained unmatched. Germline CDR1 reads MNHEY; CDR2 reads SMNVEV (reference sequence). The CDR3 coding sequence is TGTGCCACCCAGCAGTTCCCGGGACAGGGGGCGCGGGATGTGGCTTTCTTT. Its translation is CATQQFPGQGARDVAFF.

The chain uses TRBV2 and TRBJ1-2; D remains ambiguous. The ends were cut back, 4 bases at V and 6 bases at J, with 12 bases in the middle. Germline CDR1 SNHLY, CDR2 FYNNEI. This CDR3 spans 13 amino acids. CDR3 sequence: CASSVTGRDGYTF. CDR3 in DNA: TGTGCCAGCAGTGTCACCGGGAGGGATGGCTACACCTTC.